This T cell receptor (beta chain) emerged from a study of blood T cell repertoires in COVID-19. For the study at large: Specimens from acute and convalescent COVID-19 originated in the United States, Italy and Spain. Nucleic acid was either cDNA or gDNA, and it came from T cells, B-cell-depleted T cells, or PBMCs.

Germline loops: CDR1 SGHTA, CDR2 FQGNSA. The CDR3 contains 13 residues. V trimming: 1 base; J trimming: 5 bases; junction bases outside the gene matches: 0. Assay used: immunoSEQ multiplex PCR; TCRdb lists only in-frame clones, some missing. The sample consists of roughly 200,000 clones, over 60% of them appearing once. V is TRBV7-2 and J is TRBJ1-2, with TRBD1 matching over 8 bases. Material for sequencing was peripheral blood. The sequence was collected from a woman between 65 and 79 years old with acute or convalescent COVID-19. The CDR3 loop is CASSLGQGYGYTF. The CDR3 bases are TGTGCCAGCAGCTTAGGACAGGGGTATGGCTACACCTTC.